Below, 20 T cell receptor beta chains from the same sample are listed, as sequenced in a study of cytomegalovirus exposure and HLA in healthy donors. The PCR used 60 Vbeta and 13 Jbeta primers. TCRdb's table, derived via immunoSEQ multiplex PCR, lists solely in-frame clones and lacks some. The top ten clones hold 4.9% of a sample with 120,000 to 150,000 clones, around 77% of them seen once. The sequenced sample was PBMCs. The receptor set was obtained from a woman in her forties or fifties in good health and CMV-seronegative.

The rearrangement links TRBV5-5 to TRBJ1-1, with D perhaps matching TRBD1 (6 bases). Trimming shortened V by 4 bases and J by 2 bases, and 12 bases separated the two germline ends. Per the germline V gene, CDR1 is SGHKS and CDR2 is YYEKEE (reference sequence). This CDR3 has 14 amino acids. CDR3 protein: CASSIQGSNTEAFF. The CDR3 DNA sequence: TGTGCCAGCAGCATACAGGGATCTAACACTGAAGCTTTCTTT.

The gene calls are TRBV19 and TRBJ2-1; TRBD1 matches at 8 bases. CDR1 is LNHDA, CDR2 SQIVND, per germline (reference sequence). The V gene end was trimmed by 7 bases and the J gene end by 4 bases; junction bases not matched to a gene: 6. CDR3 length: 14 residues. As DNA, the CDR3 is TGTGCCAGTAACCCGGACAGGGCTTACAATGAGCAGTTCTTC. This sequence encodes CASNPDRAYNEQFF.

The chain links TRBV5-1 to TRBJ2-1, with 9 bases identical to TRBD2. J lost 6 bases, V lost 5 bases, and 12 bases had no gene match. The germline V gene has CDR1 SGHRS and CDR2 YFSETQ. There are 16 residues in the CDR3. The CDR3, as DNA: TGCGCCAGCAGTCCCAGTTTGCGGGGGGGCCGCAATGAGCAGTTCTTC. It codes for CASSPSLRGGRNEQFF.

The rearrangement links TRBV5-6 to TRBJ2-2, with TRBD1 matching 9 bases. Germline CDR1 and CDR2: SGHDT and YYEEEE. CDR3 length equals 14 residues. After removal of 2 bases from V and 5 bases from J, the junction contained 1 base not matched to a gene. For the CDR3, the DNA is TGTGCCAGCAGCTTTGACAGGGGGACCGGGGAGCTGTTTTTT. It encodes CASSFDRGTGELFF.

The rearrangement joins TRBV7-2 to TRBJ2-7; 7 nucleotides match TRBD1. The length of the CDR3 is 14 residues. CDR1 and CDR2 (germline): SGHTA, FQGNSA. J was trimmed by 0 bases and V by 5 bases; bases with no gene match: 4. The CDR3 protein is CASSHRGLSYEQYF. The CDR3 nucleotides are TGTGCCAGCAGCCACAGGGGTCTCTCCTACGAGCAGTACTTC.

Here the CDR3 reads CASSLERGQPQHF. The CDR3 bases are TGTGCCAGCAGCTTAGAGCGGGGTCAGCCCCAGCATTTT. The chain combines TRBV11-2 with TRBJ1-5; no firm D call. The CDR3 is 13 residues long. Looked up from germline, CDR1 is SGHAT and CDR2 is FQNNGV. V lost 0 bases to trimming and J lost 6 bases, with 6 bases between them.

This clone has just one count. The gene calls are TRBV11-3 and TRBJ1-5, with 12 bases lining up with TRBD1. This CDR3 comprises 19 residues. Per the germline V gene, CDR1 is SGHNT and CDR2 is YENEEA. The trim removed 5 bases at V and 5 bases at J, leaving 16 bases unmatched. The CDR3 spells CASSRPGQGAQSRDQPQHF. The CDR3 DNA sequence: TGTGCCAGCAGCCGACCGGGACAGGGGGCGCAGAGTAGAGATCAGCCCCAGCATTTT.

This clone occurred a few times. The chain recombines TRBV10-3 with TRBJ2-3; D is ambiguous. V shed 4 bases and J shed 2 bases, with 7 bases lying between them. The CDR3 contains 13 residues. In germline, CDR1 is ENHRY, CDR2 SYGVKD. CDR3 DNA sequence: TGTGCCATCAGTGGTTACAACACAGATACGCAGTATTTT. Residues: CAISGYNTDTQYF.

The V call is TRBV7-2, the J call TRBJ1-1; tentatively, D is TRBD1 (5 bases). V lost 3 bases, J lost 5 bases, and 16 bases lay in between. Germline values: CDR1 SGHTA, CDR2 FQGNSA. The CDR3 covers 15 residues. CDR3 amino acids: CASSFHGTRGTEAFF. The DNA of the CDR3 is TGTGCCAGCAGCTTCCACGGGACTAGGGGTACTGAAGCTTTCTTT.

This chain joins TRBV11-2 and TRBJ2-1, with TRBD1 matching over 10 bases. The trim removed 5 bases at V and 9 bases at J, leaving 13 bases unmatched. The CDR3 has 16 amino acids. Germline V CDR1 and CDR2: SGHAT, FQNNGV. DNA for the CDR3: TGTGCCAGCAGCCAACACGACAGGACAGGGGGTAGTGAGCAGTTCTTC. This translates into CASSQHDRTGGSEQFF.

The V call is TRBV7-9, the J call TRBJ1-4, with 7 bases identical to TRBD1. J was trimmed by 7 bases and V by 6 bases; bases with no gene match: 8. CDR1 is SEHNR and CDR2 is FQNEAQ in the germline V gene (reference sequence). This CDR3 spans 14 amino acids. The CDR3 protein is CASSLQGTSEKLFF. CDR3 coding DNA: TGTGCCAGCAGTTTACAGGGGACGAGTGAAAAACTGTTTTTT.

This clone has more than one count but fewer than ten. The chain combines TRBV18 with TRBJ1-2, with TRBD1 identical over 7 bases. From germline, CDR1 is KGHSH and CDR2 LQKENI. The ends lost 3 bases at V and 4 bases at J; junction bases unmatched: 2. CDR3 length: 13 amino acids. The CDR3 coding sequence is TGTGCCAGCTCACCGGGACAGTCCTATGGCTACACCTTC. Amino acids: CASSPGQSYGYTF.

This chain joins TRBV19 and TRBJ2-1; 7 nucleotides agree with TRBD2. The V gene end was trimmed by 3 bases and the J gene end by 3 bases; junction bases not matched to a gene: 14. The CDR3 covers 18 residues. The germline V gene has CDR1 LNHDA and CDR2 SQIVND (reference sequence). Here the CDR3 reads CASSMRIGSGELYNEQFF. The DNA for the CDR3 is TGTGCCAGTAGTATGCGTATTGGAAGCGGGGAGCTCTACAATGAGCAGTTCTTC.

This chain links TRBV15 with TRBJ1-5; the D gene is possibly TRBD1 (5 bases). Germline V gene lookup returns CDR1 LNHNV and CDR2 YYDKDF (reference sequence). Trimming took off 0 bases at V and 7 bases at J, with 19 bases between the two ends. CDR3 length equals 17 residues. Here the CDR3 DNA reads TGTGCCACCAGCAGAGATCGGTCAGGGATGATACGACAGCCCCAGCATTTT. Translating gives CATSRDRSGMIRQPQHF.

The rearrangement joins TRBV25-1 to TRBJ2-2; 9 bases are a match to TRBD1. The CDR3 contains 17 residues. The junction had 7 bases not matched to a gene; V was cut back by 3 bases and J by 2 bases. Germline V gene sequence: CDR1 MGHDK, CDR2 SYGVNS. CDR3 region: CASSEFTGQGNTGELFF. The CDR3 DNA follows: TGTGCCAGCAGTGAGTTCACGGGACAGGGAAACACCGGGGAGCTGTTTTTT.

V is TRBV30 and J is TRBJ1-6; 7 nucleotides agree with TRBD1. CDR3 size: 15 residues. Germline CDR1 and CDR2: GTSNPN and SVGIG (reference sequence). V lost 4 bases to trimming and J lost 7 bases; unmatched junction nucleotides: 10. The CDR3 DNA reads TGTGCCTGGACTCCCACAGGGGCTGCGAATTCACCCCTCCACTTT. Translated: CAWTPTGAANSPLHF.

The genes are TRBV7-2 and TRBJ2-5; 8 nucleotides align to TRBD2. From germline, CDR1 is SGHTA and CDR2 FQGNSA. J lost 5 bases, V lost 4 bases, and 6 bases had no gene match. The CDR3 totals 14 residues. In nucleotides, the CDR3 is TGTGCCAGCAGCTCAGATAGCGGGGCTGAGACCCAGTACTTC. Amino acid sequence: CASSSDSGAETQYF.

V usage is TRBV2 and J usage is TRBJ2-3, with TRBD1 as a possible D gene (6 bases). Trimming cost V 5 bases and J 1 base, with 13 bases left between them. The CDR3 loop spans 15 amino acids. The germline V gene encodes CDR1 SNHLY and CDR2 FYNNEI. The CDR3 sequence is CASSPRQDRTDTQYF. The CDR3 bases are TGTGCCAGCAGTCCAAGACAGGATCGCACAGATACGCAGTATTTT.

This chain joins TRBV10-3 and TRBJ1-6; D remains ambiguous. The CDR3 contains 17 residues. Germline lookup yields CDR1 ENHRY and CDR2 SYGVKD. Deletions cut 2 bases from V and 1 base from J, with 12 bases between. The CDR3 region has the DNA TGTGCCATCAGTGAGCAGTCACCTCAATCCTATAATTCACCCCTCCACTTT. Amino acid sequence: CAISEQSPQSYNSPLHF.

The rearrangement links TRBV19 to TRBJ2-7; a possible D gene is TRBD1 (6 bases). V lost 4 bases, J lost 6 bases, and 10 bases lay in between. CDR3 length equals 12 residues. Germline V lookup: CDR1 LNHDA, CDR2 SQIVND (reference sequence). The CDR3 region is CASSTTGREQYF. In DNA, the CDR3 is TGTGCCAGTAGTACCACAGGGCGCGAGCAGTACTTC.